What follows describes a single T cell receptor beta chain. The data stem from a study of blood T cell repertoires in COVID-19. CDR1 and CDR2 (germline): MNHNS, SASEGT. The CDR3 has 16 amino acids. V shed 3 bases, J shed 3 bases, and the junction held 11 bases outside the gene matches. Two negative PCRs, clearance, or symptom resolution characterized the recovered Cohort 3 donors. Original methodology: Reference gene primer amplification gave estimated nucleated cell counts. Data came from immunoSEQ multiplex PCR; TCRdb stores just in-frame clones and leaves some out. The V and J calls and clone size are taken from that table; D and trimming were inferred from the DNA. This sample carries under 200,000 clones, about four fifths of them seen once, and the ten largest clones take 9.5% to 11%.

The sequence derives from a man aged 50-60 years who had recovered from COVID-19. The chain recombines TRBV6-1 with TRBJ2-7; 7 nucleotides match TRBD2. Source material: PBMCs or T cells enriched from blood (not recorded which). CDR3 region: CASSDPRTRGSYEQYF. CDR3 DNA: TGTGCCAGCAGTGATCCACGGACTAGGGGAAGCTACGAGCAGTACTTC.